This TCR beta chain originates from a study of identical twins. Findings and caveats of the study: Weaker excess sharing between twins was seen in beta out-of-frame sequences. Partly confounded zero-insertion analyses could result from invariant MAIT and iNKT cells. Some out-of-frame alpha sequences were shared by twins, and these showed excess low generation probability. Cord blood beta clonotypes that were abundant carried fewer insertions, and memory repertoires showed no such trend.

Germline V gene sequence: CDR1 ENHRY, CDR2 SYGVKD. The CDR3 has 13 residues. V gave up 6 bases and J gave up 0 bases, with 6 bases separating them. One entry per CDR3 protein, called by TCRdb with MiXCR from the 5' RACE reads. The data show some 200,000 distinct CDR3 sequences, around 8% seen once. This clonotype was recorded a few times. Antigen: not known. These data were also filed under a second study, of yellow fever vaccine responses in identical twins.

The chain recombines TRBV10-3 with TRBJ1-3; D is undetermined. The clonotype was recovered from a woman between 18 and 29 years old in good health. The sample consisted of memory (CD45RO+) T cells sorted from blood. CDR3: CAIRQSSGNTIYF. CDR3 in DNA: TGTGCCATCAGACAGAGCTCTGGAAACACCATATATTTT.